The rows below give T cell receptor beta chains drawn from one sample of a study of pediatric ulcerative colitis. Assay: immunoSEQ multiplex PCR; the TCRdb copy retains only in-frame clones and omits some. This sample has 10,000 to 13,000 clones, with approximately 85% found just once. The specimen was gut tissue. These receptors were taken from a girl aged 10 to 17 who was a control in a study of pediatric ulcerative colitis. CDR3s include the opening cysteine and the closing phenylalanine or tryptophan. The order of the fields is D gene, CDR3 length, J gene, V gene, clone size, CDR3 protein, CDR3 DNA. A D gene is named only where the DNA matches it firmly. Clone sizes are given selectively: once, few, many, or a class where the clone is expanded.

>TRBD2|16|TRBJ2-3|TRBV5-4|-
CASSTSAGTRINTQYF
TGTGCCAGCAGCACATCTGCCGGGACTAGAATTAATACGCAGTATTTT
>TRBD2|15|TRBJ2-5|TRBV9|-
CASSVALAGIETQYF
TGTGCCAGCAGCGTAGCCCTAGCGGGGATCGAGACCCAGTACTTC
>TRBD2|11|TRBJ2-3|TRBV20-1|-
CSARAGGTQYF
TGCAGTGCTAGAGCGGGAGGGACGCAGTATTTT
>-|15|TRBJ2-3|TRBV6-6|-
CASSPRGVGTDTQYF
TGTGCCAGCAGTCCTAGGGGGGTTGGCACAGATACGCAGTATTTT
>TRBD1|14|TRBJ1-2|TRBV30|once
CAFGQGVSHYGYTF
TGTGCCTTCGGACAGGGGGTTAGTCACTATGGCTACACCTTC
>TRBD1|17|TRBJ2-1|TRBV5-1|-
CASSLNSYRGRGNEQFF
TGCGCCAGCAGCTTGAATTCGTACAGGGGGCGCGGAAATGAGCAGTTCTTC
>TRBD1|19|TRBJ1-5|TRBV5-1|-
CASSFPLTGGRYSNQPQHF
TGCGCCAGCAGCTTTCCACTGACAGGGGGCAGATATAGCAATCAGCCCCAGCATTTT
>-|14|TRBJ1-2|TRBV14|-
CASSQTQGFYGYTF
TGTGCCAGCAGCCAAACACAGGGCTTCTATGGCTACACCTTC
>TRBD2|16|TRBJ2-2|TRBV5-1|-
CASSVGSGRITGELFF
TGCGCCAGCAGCGTTGGTAGCGGGAGAATCACCGGGGAGCTGTTTTTT
>TRBD1|13|TRBJ2-2|TRBV28|-
CASRQGANGELFF
TGTGCCAGTAGACAGGGGGCTAACGGGGAGCTGTTTTTT
>-|13|TRBJ2-2|TRBV6-4|few
CASSDANTGELFF
TGTGCCAGCAGTGACGCGAACACCGGGGAGCTGTTTTTT
>TRBD1|16|TRBJ2-2|TRBV18|-
CASSPQTGGDGGELFF
TGTGCCAGCTCACCACAAACAGGGGGTGATGGCGGGGAGCTGTTTTTT
>-|15|TRBJ1-2|TRBV11-2|medium-sized
CASSLDIGDLKGYTF
TGTGCCAGCAGCTTAGATATAGGGGACCTGAAGGGCTACACCTTC
>-|15|TRBJ1-5|TRBV6-5|-
CASTSGIGGNQPQHF
TGTGCCAGCACGTCTGGGATTGGGGGCAATCAGCCCCAGCATTTT
>-|13|TRBJ1-5|TRBV5-1|-
CASSLDSDQPQHF
TGCGCCAGCAGCCTGGACAGTGATCAGCCCCAGCATTTT
>-|14|TRBJ1-2|TRBV6-5|-
CASSYADTNYGYTF
TGTGCCAGCAGTTACGCGGACACGAACTATGGCTACACCTTC
>-|11|TRBJ1-2|TRBV6-1|-
CASSGGYGYTF
TGTGCCAGCAGTGGGGGCTATGGCTACACCTTC
>-|12|TRBJ2-7|TRBV7-2|-
CASSLEVHEQYF
TGTGCCAGCAGCTTAGAGGTCCACGAGCAGTACTTC
>-|15|TRBJ2-3|TRBV15|-
CATSRVRGVTDTQYF
TGTGCCACCAGCAGAGTTCGCGGGGTCACAGATACGCAGTATTTT
>TRBD1|16|TRBJ2-5|TRBV6-1|-
CASSEKDRGLQETQYF
TGTGCCAGCAGTGAAAAGGACAGGGGGCTCCAAGAGACCCAGTACTTC
>-|14|TRBJ2-7|TRBV18|-
CASSPDGPYYEQYF
TGTGCCAGCTCACCGGACGGACCCTACTACGAGCAGTACTTC
>TRBD1|15|TRBJ1-3|TRBV10-2|-
CASSEGRGYGNTIYF
TGCGCCAGCAGTGAGGGCAGGGGGTACGGAAACACCATATATTTT
>-|16|TRBJ1-2|TRBV7-2|-
CASSLVSGANRYGYTF
TGTGCCAGCAGCTTAGTGTCAGGGGCCAATAGGTATGGCTACACCTTC
>-|12|TRBJ2-1|TRBV18|few
CASSDSYNEQFF
TGTGCCAGCTCCGACAGTTACAATGAGCAGTTCTTC
>-|14|TRBJ2-3|TRBV19|-
CASSIGGRTDTQYF
TGTGCCAGTAGTATTGGGGGGCGCACAGATACGCAGTATTTT
>TRBD2|15|TRBJ2-7|TRBV6-5|-
CASRGLAGGFDEQYF
TGTGCCAGCAGGGGACTAGCGGGAGGGTTTGACGAGCAGTACTTC
>-|15|TRBJ2-7|TRBV5-1|-
CASSPMDSVSYEQYF
TGCGCCAGCAGCCCCATGGACAGTGTTTCCTACGAGCAGTACTTC
>-|13|TRBJ2-5|TRBV19|-
CASIDAGQETQYF
TGTGCCAGTATCGATGCAGGTCAAGAGACCCAGTACTTC
>-|13|TRBJ1-5|TRBV6-5|few
CASSPGAYRPQHF
TGTGCCAGCAGCCCCGGGGCGTATCGGCCCCAGCATTTT
>-|10|TRBJ1-2|TRBV2|-
CASTKGGYTF
TGTGCCAGCACGAAAGGGGGCTACACCTTC
>-|16|TRBJ2-7|TRBV6-5|-
CASSYRGRVVSYEQYF
TGTGCCAGCAGTTACCGGGGGCGGGTTGTATCCTACGAGCAGTACTTC
>TRBD1|13|TRBJ1-2|TRBV5-4|-
CASSWGQAYGYTF
TGTGCCAGCAGCTGGGGACAGGCCTATGGCTACACCTTC
>TRBD2|15|TRBJ2-7|TRBV5-6|-
CASSSLAGAAYEQYF
TGTGCCAGCAGCTCCCTAGCGGGAGCAGCCTACGAGCAGTACTTC
>-|13|TRBJ1-1|TRBV7-2|-
CASSLGGGTEAFF
TGTGCCAGCAGCTTAGGTGGGGGCACTGAAGCTTTCTTT
>-|14|TRBJ1-5|TRBV28|-
CASSYQGSNWPQHF
TGTGCCAGCAGCTATCAGGGGTCTAACTGGCCCCAGCATTTT
>-|12|TRBJ1-1|TRBV28|-
CASSLGIPEAFF
TGTGCCAGCAGTTTGGGGATTCCTGAAGCTTTCTTT
>TRBD1|16|TRBJ2-7|TRBV10-3|-
CAISDILTGTAYEQYF
TGTGCCATCAGTGATATACTTACCGGGACAGCCTACGAGCAGTACTTC
>-|12|TRBJ2-7|TRBV5-8|few
CASSRRENEQYF
TGTGCCAGCAGCCGTCGGGAGAACGAGCAGTACTTC
>-|14|TRBJ2-7|TRBV7-6|-
CASSLMSGSYEQYF
TGTGCCAGCAGCCTTATGTCCGGATCCTACGAGCAGTACTTC
>TRBD1|16|TRBJ1-4|TRBV15|-
CATSREAVTGWEKLFF
TGTGCCACCAGCAGAGAAGCGGTGACAGGGTGGGAAAAACTGTTTTTT
>TRBD1|15|TRBJ1-1|TRBV5-6|-
CASSLFTGGASEAFF
TGTGCCAGCAGCTTGTTCACAGGGGGCGCCTCTGAAGCTTTCTTT
>TRBD1|15|TRBJ2-7|TRBV6-1|-
CASRPLWDSSYEQYF
TGTGCCAGCAGACCCCTTTGGGACAGCTCCTACGAGCAGTACTTC
>-|14|TRBJ1-1|TRBV5-1|-
CASSLGGSNTEAFF
TGCGCCAGCAGCTTAGGAGGGTCGAACACTGAAGCTTTCTTT
>-|16|TRBJ1-5|TRBV7-8|-
CASSTGQSISNQPQHF
TGTGCCAGCAGCACAGGACAGTCGATTAGCAATCAGCCCCAGCATTTT
>-|15|TRBJ2-7|TRBV9|-
CASSVATETFYEQYF
TGTGCCAGCAGCGTAGCTACGGAAACCTTCTACGAGCAGTACTTC
>-|15|TRBJ2-5|TRBV7-2|-
CASSLSRRTGETQYF
TGTGCCAGCAGCTTGTCGAGACGAACCGGAGAGACCCAGTACTTC
>-|11|TRBJ2-3|TRBV6-1|-
CASKYTDTQYF
TGTGCCAGCAAATATACAGATACGCAGTATTTT
>-|13|TRBJ2-7|TRBV2|-
CASRAGPANEQYF
TGTGCCAGCAGAGCAGGACCGGCGAACGAGCAGTACTTC
>TRBD2|15|TRBJ2-1|TRBV25-1|-
CASSETSGEHNEQFF
TGTGCCAGCAGTGAAACCAGCGGGGAACACAATGAGCAGTTCTTC
>-|12|TRBJ1-2|TRBV28|-
CASQGSGDGYTF
TGTGCCAGCCAGGGGAGTGGGGACGGCTACACCTTC
>-|13|TRBJ1-5|TRBV2|-
CASSEEKWQPQHF
TGTGCCAGCAGTGAAGAGAAGTGGCAGCCCCAGCATTTT